These 24 T cell receptor beta chains originate from one sample sequenced in a study of shared clonotypes between healthy human individuals. Libraries were prepared by immunoSEQ multiplex PCR; TCRdb keeps only in-frame clonotypes and omits some of them. In the table there are about 480,000 clones, 75% to 80% of which are singletons. The source material was PBMCs. The receptors here all came from a woman between 40 and 55 years old in good health. Some clones in this sample may be carry-over from other donors' samples.

This clone was seen just once. The chain has TRBV5-1 and TRBJ2-7; 10 bases fit TRBD2. The CDR3 contains 16 residues. V lost 4 bases, J lost 2 bases, and 9 bases stayed unmatched. CDR1 SGHRS and CDR2 YFSETQ come from the germline V gene. CDR3 region: CASSAGLAENTYEQYF. CDR3 sequence (DNA): TGCGCCAGCAGCGCCGGACTAGCGGAAAACACCTACGAGCAGTACTTC.

The CDR3 coding sequence is TGCGCCAGCAGAACGGACAGGGATAGAACTGAAGCTTTCTTT. This gives the protein CASRTDRDRTEAFF. The V call is TRBV10-2, the J call TRBJ1-1; 8 bases align to TRBD1. Germline assignment: CDR1 WSHSY and CDR2 SAAADI. The CDR3 totals 14 residues. The V and J ends lost 6 bases and 5 bases, in that order; junction bases with no gene match: 8.

This clone appeared once. V gene TRBV6-6 combines with J gene TRBJ1-2; D uncertain. The germline CDR1 and CDR2 sequences are MNHNY and SVGAGI (reference sequence). Trimming removed 2 bases from V and 2 bases from J, with 9 bases in between. This CDR3 spans 14 amino acids. The chain's CDR3 is CASSYRSRNYGYTF. In DNA form, the CDR3 reads TGTGCCAGCAGTTACAGGTCCCGGAACTATGGCTACACCTTC.

The gene calls are TRBV30 and TRBJ2-7; D is ambiguous. Deletions cut 3 bases from V and 6 bases from J, with 21 bases between. Germline V lookup: CDR1 GTSNPN, CDR2 SVGIG (reference sequence). This CDR3 contains 15 residues. The DNA of the CDR3 is TGTGCCTGGAGCCCCAGCCCGGCCCGCTACGTCGAGCAGTACTTC. Residues: CAWSPSPARYVEQYF.

This clone was seen only a few times. This chain connects TRBV6-5 to TRBJ1-1, with a tentative D call TRBD1 (5 bases). Germline CDR1 reads MNHEY; CDR2 reads SVGAGI. Trimming removed 5 bases at V and 3 bases at J, with 10 bases between. This CDR3 is built from 13 residues. This CDR3 is CASSRQTYTEAFF. CDR3 bases: TGTGCCAGCAGTAGACAGACCTACACTGAAGCTTTCTTT.

Concerning this clone: The same CDR3 also results from other DNA sequences found in this sample. The genes are TRBV5-1 and TRBJ2-2; 7 nucleotides align to TRBD2. This CDR3 spans 13 amino acids. Germline CDR1 reads SGHRS; CDR2 reads YFSETQ. Trimming took 2 bases from V and 5 from J; bases not matched to a gene: 0. The CDR3 DNA follows: TGCGCCAGCAGCTTCGGGGGGACCGGGGAGCTGTTTTTT. Its translation: CASSFGGTGELFF.

This chain uses TRBV7-9 with TRBJ2-5, with D perhaps TRBD1 (6 bases). Germline CDR1 is SEHNR and CDR2 is FQNEAQ (reference sequence). The CDR3 consists of 12 residues. V was cut by 1 base and J by 7 bases, with 7 bases left in between. The CDR3 loop reads CASSLEGGTQYF. In nucleotides, the CDR3 is TGTGCCAGCAGCTTAGAAGGGGGGACCCAGTACTTC.

Remarks on this clone: Other DNA variants within this sample encode the same CDR3. This chain links TRBV5-1 with TRBJ1-1, with unresolved D. This CDR3 contains 14 residues. Germline V lookup: CDR1 SGHRS, CDR2 YFSETQ. V was clipped by 0 bases and J by 0 bases, with 6 bases between them. The CDR3 DNA follows: TGCGCCAGCAGCTTGGTGGGTTTGAACACTGAAGCTTTCTTT. Amino acid sequence: CASSLVGLNTEAFF.

This clone was counted a few times. The chain couples TRBV19 to TRBJ1-5; D is unresolved. V was trimmed by 7 bases and J by 7 bases, leaving 11 bases between them. This CDR3 has 12 residues. Germline V CDR1 and CDR2: LNHDA, SQIVND (reference sequence). In DNA form, the CDR3 reads TGTGCCAGTACTCCCGATGGGCAGCCCCAGCATTTT. Its translation is CASTPDGQPQHF.

The chain recombines TRBV30 with TRBJ2-1; 9 bases fit TRBD1. The ends lost 8 bases at V and 8 bases at J; junction bases unmatched: 10. Germline assignment: CDR1 GTSNPN and CDR2 SVGIG (reference sequence). The CDR3 loop spans 13 amino acids. CDR3 sequence (DNA): TGTGCCCGGGCCGGGACAGGGATTGATGAGCAGTTCTTC. Translation gives CARAGTGIDEQFF.

The chain has TRBV18 and TRBJ2-1, with a possible D match to TRBD1 (6 bases). Germline values: CDR1 KGHSH, CDR2 LQKENI. The V gene lost 3 bases and the J gene lost 7 bases, with 19 bases spanning the gap. This CDR3 comprises 16 residues. CDR3 residues: CASSPKGQYNLNEQFF. In DNA, the CDR3 is TGTGCCAGCTCACCTAAAGGACAGTATAATTTGAATGAGCAGTTCTTC.

This chain uses TRBV11-2 with TRBJ2-5, with TRBD2 matching over 7 bases. This CDR3 is 15 amino acids long. V shed 1 base and J 5 bases; nucleotides not matched to a gene: 7. Germline loops: CDR1 SGHAT, CDR2 FQNNGV. CDR3 DNA: TGTGCCAGCAGCTTAGTGGGAGGGCCGGGGGAGACCCAGTACTTC. This translates into CASSLVGGPGETQYF. Full variable domain (remainder filled in from reference TRBV11-2 and TRBJ2-5): EAGVAQSPRYKIIEKRQSVAFWCNPISGHATLYWYQQILGQGPKLLIQFQNNGVVDDSQLPKDRFSAERLKGVDSTLKIQPAKLEDSAVYLCASSLVGGPGETQYFGPGTRLLVL.

This clone was seen a single time. The chain joins TRBV30 to TRBJ2-3, with 8 bases matching TRBD2. Unmatched junction bases numbered 0, after V lost 4 bases and J lost 0 bases. The V gene's germline CDR1 is GTSNPN and CDR2 SVGIG (reference sequence). This CDR3 has 13 residues. The CDR3 DNA sequence: TGTGCCTGGACTAGCGGGAGCACAGATACGCAGTATTTT. Translating it yields CAWTSGSTDTQYF. The full variable domain, with the rest looked up from reference TRBV30 and TRBJ2-3, is SQTIHQWPATLVQPVGSPLSLECTVEGTSNPNLYWYRQAAGRGLQLLFYSVGIGQISSEVPQNLSASRPQDRQFILSSKKLLLSDSGFYLCAWTSGSTDTQYFGPGTRLTVL.

About this clone itself: A read error likely explains this, since a far larger clone differs by one base. V and J are TRBV11-2 and TRBJ1-1, with D hard to call. Germline-derived CDR1 and CDR2 are SGHAT and FQNNGV. The CDR3 has 13 amino acids. The germline V and J ends were trimmed by 0 bases and 0 bases, with 2 bases remaining between them. CDR3 sequence reads: CASSLEMNTEAFF. In DNA form, the CDR3 reads TGTGCCAGCAGCTTAGAGATGAACACTGAAGCTTTCTTT.

The V gene is TRBV2, the J gene TRBJ1-3; tentatively, D is TRBD1 (5 bases). V shed 5 bases and J shed 4 bases, with 15 bases lying between them. This CDR3 has 15 residues. Germline loops: CDR1 SNHLY, CDR2 FYNNEI. The CDR3, as DNA: TGTGCCAGCAGTTTTTTCGGGGCAGGGGGAAACACCATATATTTT. Amino acid sequence: CASSFFGAGGNTIYF.

The V gene is TRBV5-1, the J gene TRBJ2-2; TRBD1 matches at 10 bases. The CDR3 is 14 amino acids. The germline gives CDR1 SGHRS, CDR2 YFSETQ. The V gene end was trimmed by 5 bases and the J gene end by 9 bases; junction bases not matched to a gene: 7. The CDR3 region is CASRGQGGSRELFF. Written as DNA, the CDR3 is TGCGCCAGCAGAGGACAGGGGGGTTCCAGGGAGCTGTTTTTT.

There are a few counts of this clone. V and J are TRBV21-1 and TRBJ1-5; the DNA was not compared with TRBD1, the D call given in the table. TRBV21-1 has pseudogene status. CDR3 length: 20 residues. In DNA form, the CDR3 reads TGTGCCAGCTTTGGGATCTTGAGGCCAATACAGGGGAATGGCAATCAGCCCCAGCATTTT. Encoded protein: CASFGILRPIQGNGNQPQHF.

This chain uses TRBV7-9 with TRBJ2-7; D perhaps matches TRBD1 (7 bases). This CDR3 spans 16 amino acids. CDR1 is SEHNR, CDR2 FQNEAQ, per germline (reference sequence). V lost 0 bases and J 2 bases, leaving 14 bases between the germline ends. The CDR3 nucleotides are TGTGCCAGCAGCTTAGCTGGGGGGACAGCGACCTACGAGCAGTACTTC. Translated, it gives CASSLAGGTATYEQYF.

The chain is built from TRBV7-3 and TRBJ2-5; D uncertain. The CDR3 length is 14 residues. CDR1 is SGHTA, CDR2 FQGTGA, per germline. V was cut by 6 bases and J by 2 bases, with 13 bases left in between. The CDR3 region is CASSPTGRQETQYF. DNA for the CDR3: TGTGCCAGCAGTCCAACGGGTCGACAAGAGACCCAGTACTTC.

The rearrangement joins TRBV2 to TRBJ1-5; TRBD1 matches at 7 bases. CDR1 is SNHLY, CDR2 FYNNEI, per germline. Losses at the gene ends were 4 bases for V and 7 bases for J; bases not matched to a gene: 13. The CDR3 loop spans 16 amino acids. CDR3 sequence reads: CASSVATRQGKQPQHF. As DNA, the CDR3 is TGTGCCAGCAGTGTAGCAACTCGACAGGGTAAACAGCCCCAGCATTTT.

V and J are TRBV11-2 and TRBJ1-3; D is possibly TRBD1 (5 bases). The CDR3 is 14 amino acids. Germline V lookup: CDR1 SGHAT, CDR2 FQNNGV. Between the trimmed V and J ends, which lost 5 bases and 4 bases, there was a span of 12 bases. As DNA, the CDR3 is TGTGCCAGCAGCCCCGGGACTTCAGGAAACACCATATATTTT. This translates into CASSPGTSGNTIYF.

This clone showed up many times. The chain joins TRBV5-1 to TRBJ2-5; D might be TRBD1 (5 bases). The CDR3 is 16 residues long. Trimming cost V 0 bases and J 5 bases, with 17 bases left between them. Germline V gene data show CDR1 as SGHRS and CDR2 as YFSETQ. The CDR3 coding sequence is TGCGCCAGCAGCTTGGCCAGGGTGTTGGGGCGGGAGACCCAGTACTTC. Translating gives CASSLARVLGRETQYF.

The rearrangement links TRBV20-1 to TRBJ1-1; D is unresolved. Germline assignment: CDR1 DFQATT and CDR2 SNEGSKA (reference sequence). This CDR3 region has 11 residues. With 6 bases removed from V and 4 bases from J, the gap between germline ends came to 9 bases. The CDR3 spells CSAVRTTEAFF. The CDR3 DNA follows: TGCAGTGCGGTGAGGACCACTGAAGCTTTCTTT.

The rearrangement joins TRBV6-1 to TRBJ2-7, with a weak D call TRBD1 (6 bases). Germline V lookup: CDR1 MNHNS, CDR2 SASEGT. The CDR3 is made up of 12 amino acids. V was cut by 6 bases and J by 5 bases, with 11 bases left in between. The DNA of the CDR3 is TGTGCCAGCAGCGGGGACACCCACGAGCAGTACTTC. This gives the protein CASSGDTHEQYF.